The 18 T cell receptor beta chains presented below share a single source sample, sequenced in a study of T cell responses to AZD1222 COVID-19 vaccine. TCRdb keeps only in-frame clones here, not all; method: immunoSEQ multiplex PCR. Of about 150,000 clones listed, about 88% are singletons. The source material was peripheral blood, sampled after recovery from COVID-19. These receptors all stem from an adult who had recovered from COVID-19.

V and J are TRBV5-6 and TRBJ2-7, with TRBD1 as a possible D gene (6 bases). V dropped 0 bases and J dropped 4 bases, with 11 bases sitting between them. This CDR3 is built from 14 residues. Germline V gene sequence: CDR1 SGHDT, CDR2 YYEEEE. In DNA form, the CDR3 reads TGTGCCAGCAGCTTGGGTGGGGGCAGATACGAGCAGTACTTC. Translating it yields CASSLGGGRYEQYF.

The genes are TRBV3-1 (or the pseudogene TRBV3-2) and TRBJ2-3; D not resolved. This CDR3 region has 11 residues. Germline values: CDR1 LGHDT, CDR2 YNNKEL (reference sequence). Deletions cut 3 bases from V and 9 bases from J, with 7 bases between. The CDR3: CASSQTLTQYF. DNA of the CDR3: TGTGCCAGCAGCCAGACCCTGACGCAGTATTTT.

This clone was seen a single time. The chain is built from TRBV6-2 or TRBV6-3 and TRBJ2-1; D might be TRBD1 (6 bases). The CDR3 is 15 residues long. Germline lookup yields CDR1 MNHEY and CDR2 SVGEGT. V dropped 0 bases and J dropped 5 bases, with 11 bases sitting between them. The CDR3 loop reads CASSYSTGRHNEQFF. The CDR3 region has the DNA TGTGCCAGCAGTTACTCCACAGGGCGGCACAATGAGCAGTTCTTC.

This clone was recorded only once. V usage is TRBV10-1 and J usage is TRBJ2-3; D is undetermined. Germline V gives CDR1 WNHNN, CDR2 SYGVQD (reference sequence). Trimming removed 4 bases from V and 8 bases from J, with 13 bases in between. The CDR3 is made up of 13 amino acids. DNA for the CDR3: TGCGCCAGCAGTGGCCAGCGCAAGGGTACGCAGTATTTT. It yields the protein CASSGQRKGTQYF.

The sample holds one count of this clone. J is TRBJ1-1 and V is TRBV9, with a possible D match to TRBD1 (6 bases). CDR1 is SGDLS, CDR2 YYNGEE, per germline. The CDR3 consists of 13 residues. The ends were cut back, 5 bases at V and 1 base at J, with 9 bases in the middle. CDR3 amino acids: CASRRQENTEAFF. The CDR3 nucleotides are TGTGCCAGCAGGCGACAGGAGAACACTGAAGCTTTCTTT.

The rearrangement joins TRBV10-3 to TRBJ2-5; 10 positions agree with TRBD1. In germline, CDR1 is ENHRY, CDR2 SYGVKD. V lost 6 bases to trimming and J lost 5 bases; unmatched junction nucleotides: 6. The CDR3 length is 14 residues. The chain's CDR3 is CAISLDRGQETQYF. The CDR3 nucleotides are TGTGCCATCAGCCTTGACAGGGGGCAGGAGACCCAGTACTTC.

This rearrangement joins TRBV29-1 to TRBJ1-1, with a tentative D call TRBD1 (5 bases). Per germline, CDR1 SQVTM and CDR2 ANQGSEA. The ends were cut back, 4 bases at V and 0 bases at J, with 9 bases in the middle. CDR3 length: 13 residues. CDR3: CSVVYRLNTEAFF. In DNA, the CDR3 is TGCAGCGTTGTTTACAGGTTGAACACTGAAGCTTTCTTT.

The rearrangement links TRBV5-1 to TRBJ2-5; the match to TRBD1 covers 8 bases. Germline V lookup: CDR1 SGHRS, CDR2 YFSETQ. V shed 3 bases and J 1 base; nucleotides not matched to a gene: 11. The CDR3 spans 17 residues. In DNA form, the CDR3 reads TGCGCCAGCAGCTCTGGGACAGGCATCCTCCTCCAAGAGACCCAGTACTTC. Protein sequence: CASSSGTGILLQETQYF.

The rearrangement joins TRBV5-6 to TRBJ1-4; possible D gene TRBD1, 6 bases. This CDR3 has 15 residues. The germline CDR1 and CDR2 sequences are SGHDT and YYEEEE. Trimming pared 3 bases from V and 0 bases from J, leaving 9 bases between. The CDR3 DNA follows: TGTGCCAGCAGCTGGGGGGCCCCAACTAATGAAAAACTGTTTTTT. This codes for CASSWGAPTNEKLFF.

This chain joins TRBV3-1 (or the pseudogene TRBV3-2) and TRBJ2-1; 7 bases map to TRBD2. Germline-derived CDR1 and CDR2 are LGHDT and YNNKEL (reference sequence). This CDR3 is 16 amino acids long. V gave up 1 base and J gave up 9 bases; unmatched junction bases: 12. CDR3 amino acids: CASSQGPSGTWVEQFF. The DNA of the CDR3 is TGTGCCAGCAGCCAAGGGCCTAGCGGTACTTGGGTTGAGCAGTTCTTC.

The chain joins TRBV18 to TRBJ2-1; 7 nucleotides agree with TRBD2. This CDR3 comprises 16 residues. Looked up from germline, CDR1 is KGHSH and CDR2 is LQKENI. Germline trimming cut 1 base from V and 0 bases from J; bases unmatched to any gene: 3. CDR3 in amino acids: CASSPRAGSSYNEQFF. The CDR3 DNA is TGTGCCAGCTCACCACGAGCGGGGAGCTCCTACAATGAGCAGTTCTTC.

This chain links TRBV2 with TRBJ2-3, with TRBD2 matching over 7 bases. Germline-derived CDR1 and CDR2 are SNHLY and FYNNEI. V dropped 6 bases and J dropped 4; count of bases not matched to a gene: 10. The CDR3 runs to 15 residues. This CDR3 is CASSGLEGLADTQYF. Here the CDR3 DNA reads TGTGCCAGCAGCGGACTAGAGGGTCTTGCAGATACGCAGTATTTT.

This chain connects TRBV2 to TRBJ2-1; D is perhaps TRBD2 (6 bases). CDR3 length equals 10 residues. Germline CDR1 and CDR2: SNHLY and FYNNEI. V dropped 10 bases and J dropped 12 bases, with 13 bases sitting between them. CDR3 loop: CATGDWGQFF. In nucleotides, the CDR3 is TGTGCCACGGGAGATTGGGGGCAGTTCTTC.

V is TRBV5-1 and J is TRBJ1-5, with 8 bases that match TRBD1. CDR3 size: 15 residues. V lost 0 bases to trimming and J lost 4 bases; unmatched junction nucleotides: 3. Germline CDR1 is SGHRS and CDR2 is YFSETQ. This chain's CDR3 is CASSLEGTGNQPQHF. The CDR3 DNA sequence: TGCGCCAGCAGCTTGGAAGGGACAGGTAATCAGCCCCAGCATTTT.

The chain is built from TRBV4-3 and TRBJ1-2, with a possible D match to TRBD1 (6 bases). V lost 3 bases and J 4 bases, leaving 12 bases between the germline ends. Germline assignment: CDR1 LGHNA and CDR2 YSLEER. The CDR3 is made up of 14 amino acids. This CDR3 is CASSQGAGTYGYTF. For the CDR3, the DNA is TGCGCCAGCAGCCAGGGGGCAGGTACCTATGGCTACACCTTC.

The V gene is TRBV29-1, the J gene TRBJ2-1; D not certain. The V end was cut by 6 bases, the J end by 7 bases, with 13 bases between. Germline CDR1 reads SQVTM; CDR2 reads ANQGSEA. The CDR3 spans 12 residues. Here the CDR3 DNA reads TGCAGCGTCCGGACCGGCTGGAATGAGCAGTTCTTC. It translates to CSVRTGWNEQFF.

The sample holds one count of this clone. The chain combines TRBV6-5 with TRBJ1-2; no definite D call. Germline-derived CDR1 and CDR2 are MNHEY and SVGAGI. Deletions cut 6 bases from V and 8 bases from J, with 16 bases between. The CDR3 sequence is 13 residues long. Here the CDR3 reads CASSYGWGGGYTF. DNA of the CDR3: TGTGCCAGCAGCTACGGGTGGGGAGGCGGCTACACCTTC.

The chain is built from TRBV29-1 and TRBJ1-2; a possible D gene is TRBD1 (5 bases). Trimming took 4 bases from V and 6 from J, leaving 15 bases between them. CDR3 length equals 13 residues. Germline CDR1 and CDR2: SQVTM and ANQGSEA. CDR3 in DNA: TGCAGCGTTGCGGCAGGGCCGCTGGATGGCTACACCTTC. Translated, it gives CSVAAGPLDGYTF.